These 32 T cell receptor beta chains were all obtained from the same sample, sequenced in a study of T cell clonotyping in hematopoietic cell transplantation. Only in-frame clones appear in the TCRdb table, and some are missing; sequencing was by immunoSEQ multiplex PCR. The sample shows roughly 8,400 clones, over 85% of them seen only once. The sequences come from PBMCs, collected 100 days after allogeneic stem cell transplant. Receptors were obtained from a male patient aged 45-60 years who had an allogeneic stem cell transplant from a related donor, so T cells may come from the graft donor. Some clones in this sample may be carry-over from other donors' samples.

V usage is TRBV5-1 and J usage is TRBJ1-1, with 7 positions matching TRBD1. CDR3 length equals 15 residues. The junction had 5 bases not matched to a gene; V was cut back by 2 bases and J by 1 base. Germline loops: CDR1 SGHRS, CDR2 YFSETQ. The CDR3 reads CASSFLGGANTEAFF. Here the CDR3 DNA reads TGCGCCAGCAGCTTCCTAGGGGGCGCGAACACTGAAGCTTTCTTT.

The chain joins TRBV27 to TRBJ2-2; 7 positions match TRBD1. Germline CDR1 is MNHEY and CDR2 is SMNVEV (reference sequence). This CDR3 comprises 16 residues. After removal of 2 bases from V and 6 bases from J, the junction contained 9 bases not matched to a gene. The CDR3 region is CASSLRGFQGAGELFF. The CDR3 coding sequence is TGTGCCAGCAGTTTACGAGGGTTCCAGGGGGCCGGGGAGCTGTTTTTT.

The CDR3 loop reads CASSMGPPGASYEQYF. The CDR3 DNA is TGTGCCAGCAGCATGGGTCCGCCGGGCGCTTCCTACGAGCAGTACTTC. The chain carries TRBV7-8 and TRBJ2-7; D gene ambiguous. Germline assignment: CDR1 SGHVS and CDR2 FQNEAQ. There are 16 residues in the CDR3. V was pared by 5 bases and J by 1 base, with 18 bases between. The variable domain in full, with the rest retrieved from reference TRBV7-8 and TRBJ2-7, is GAGVSQSPRYKVAKRGQDVALRCDPISGHVSLFWYQQALGQGPEFLTYFQNEAQLDKSGLPSDRFFAERPEGSVSTLKIQRTQQEDSAVYLCASSMGPPGASYEQYFGPGTRLTVT.

V is TRBV29-1 and J is TRBJ2-7; the D is unclear. The CDR3 has 12 residues. V shed 6 bases and J shed 5 bases, with 14 bases lying between them. Per the germline V gene, CDR1 is SQVTM and CDR2 is ANQGSEA. The CDR3 loop reads CSVGWSVHEQYF. For the CDR3, the DNA is TGCAGCGTCGGATGGTCAGTCCACGAGCAGTACTTC.

The sample holds one count of this clone. V is TRBV2 and J is TRBJ2-5, with 8 positions matching TRBD1. The tail of the sequence fits TRBJ2-7 better, so the J call may be wrong. CDR1 and CDR2 from the germline V gene are SNHLY and FYNNEI. CDR3 length equals 16 residues. DNA for the CDR3: TGTGCCAGCAGTTACGGGCCCGGACAGGGCTCCTACGAGCAGTACTTC. Translation gives CASSYGPGQGSYEQYF.

In its sample, this clone was seen once. The chain uses TRBV7-6 and TRBJ2-2; 10 nucleotides agree with TRBD1. CDR1 SGHVS and CDR2 FNYEAQ come from the germline V gene. J gave up 3 bases and V 5 bases, and 9 bases lay outside the gene matches. The CDR3 extends over 17 amino acids. DNA for the CDR3: TGTGCCAGCAGCGATCGTGAGGGACAGGGGTACACCGGGGAGCTGTTTTTT. Translation: CASSDREGQGYTGELFF.

This chain uses TRBV5-4 with TRBJ1-4; D gene unclear. The CDR3 extends over 13 amino acids. V shed 3 bases and J shed 8 bases, with 11 bases lying between them. Germline V gene lookup returns CDR1 SGHNT and CDR2 YYREEE (reference sequence). This chain's CDR3 is CASSSVPGEKLFF. CDR3 sequence (DNA): TGTGCCAGCAGCTCTGTACCGGGGGAAAAACTGTTTTTT.

V usage is TRBV13 and J usage is TRBJ1-5, with D perhaps TRBD1 (6 bases). Germline V gene data show CDR1 as PRHDT and CDR2 as FYEKMQ (reference sequence). CDR3 length equals 20 residues. Trimming left V 0 bases short and J 5 bases short, with 26 bases between. The CDR3 DNA is TGTGCCAGCAGCTTAGGATCCGGGCGAATGGGACATCGGGGGGATCAGCCCCAGCATTTT. It specifies CASSLGSGRMGHRGDQPQHF.

V usage is TRBV19 and J usage is TRBJ1-4, with TRBD1 matching over 8 bases. Germline V lookup: CDR1 LNHDA, CDR2 SQIVND (reference sequence). The CDR3 extends over 16 amino acids. The V segment lost 3 bases and the J segment 8 bases; nucleotides outside the gene matches: 11. The CDR3 DNA sequence: TGTGCCAGTAGTATCGGGACCGGGACAGGAGACGAAAAACTGTTTTTT. Translation gives CASSIGTGTGDEKLFF.

The genes are TRBV5-8 and TRBJ2-5, with D perhaps TRBD2 (6 bases). This CDR3 has 13 residues. V gave up 4 bases and J gave up 1 base, with 8 bases separating them. CDR1 is SGHTS and CDR2 is YDEGEE in the germline V gene. The CDR3 sequence is CASSPGLQETQYF. The CDR3 DNA reads TGTGCCAGCAGCCCGGGACTCCAAGAGACCCAGTACTTC.

This chain connects TRBV5-6 to TRBJ1-5, with 7 bases aligning to TRBD1. Looked up from germline, CDR1 is SGHDT and CDR2 is YYEEEE. V was clipped by 0 bases and J by 1 base; unmatched bases: 1. The CDR3 is made up of 15 amino acids. The CDR3 protein is CASSLAGGSNQPQHF. The CDR3 bases are TGTGCCAGCAGCTTGGCAGGGGGAAGCAATCAGCCCCAGCATTTT. The full variable domain, rest sourced from reference TRBV5-6 and TRBJ1-5, is DAGVTQSPTHLIKTRGQQVTLRCSPKSGHDTVSWYQQALGQGPQFIFQYYEEEERQRGNFPDRFSGHQFPNYSSELNVNALLLGDSALYLCASSLAGGSNQPQHFGDGTRLSIL.

The chain couples TRBV4-1 to TRBJ2-3; tentatively, D is TRBD2 (6 bases). Germline-derived CDR1 and CDR2 are MGHRA and YSYEKL. The CDR3 runs to 15 residues. The V gene lost 0 bases and the J gene lost 8 bases, with 15 bases spanning the gap. CDR3 nucleotides: TGCGCCAGCAGCCAAGATTTATGGGGAGCGGGTACGCAGTATTTT. Encoded protein: CASSQDLWGAGTQYF.

The gene calls are TRBV2 and TRBJ2-7; 8 bases match TRBD2. With V trimmed by 5 bases and J by 3 bases, 3 bases remained unmatched. The CDR3 has 13 residues. Germline CDR1 SNHLY, CDR2 FYNNEI. CDR3 nucleotides: TGTGCCAGCAGTAGCGGGGGAGTCTACGAGCAGTACTTC. Translating gives CASSSGGVYEQYF.

The chain employs TRBV6-5 and TRBJ2-7; D might be TRBD2 (6 bases). Trimming pared 6 bases from V and 2 bases from J, leaving 14 bases between. Germline V gene sequence: CDR1 MNHEY, CDR2 SVGAGI. The CDR3 is made up of 14 amino acids. The CDR3 nucleotides are TGTGCCAGCAGCGCAGCGGGCGGCACCTACGAGCAGTACTTC. The encoded protein is CASSAAGGTYEQYF.

This chain uses TRBV28 with TRBJ1-5, with TRBD1 identical over 7 bases. CDR1 and CDR2 from the germline V gene are MDHEN and SYDVKM. The CDR3 runs to 20 residues. Unmatched junction bases numbered 20, after V lost 5 bases and J lost 1 base. The CDR3 loop reads CASSPTHKTGWLASNQPQHF. The CDR3 nucleotides are TGTGCCAGCAGTCCAACACACAAGACAGGGTGGTTGGCGAGCAATCAGCCCCAGCATTTT.

This clone appeared a single time. The V call is TRBV6-1, the J call TRBJ2-5; perhaps D is TRBD1 or TRBD2 (5 bases each). The CDR3 loop spans 13 amino acids. V was clipped by 5 bases and J by 3 bases, with 10 bases between them. The germline V gene has CDR1 MNHNS and CDR2 SASEGT. The CDR3 DNA reads TGTGCCAGCAGTTTCCGGGGCGAAGAGACCCAGTACTTC. Its protein product is CASSFRGEETQYF.

The chain uses TRBV2 and TRBJ2-3, with D possibly matching TRBD2 (5 bases). Germline CDR1 is SNHLY and CDR2 is FYNNEI. This CDR3 has 15 residues. Trimming left V 7 bases short and J 0 bases short, with 14 bases between. CDR3 DNA sequence: TGTGCCAGCACCTCTTTGGGGAGAAGCACAGATACGCAGTATTTT. Encoded protein: CASTSLGRSTDTQYF.

This chain joins TRBV6-4 and TRBJ2-7; D possibly corresponds to TRBD1 (5 bases). The CDR3 consists of 13 residues. Germline V gives CDR1 MRHNA, CDR2 SNTAGT. V lost 3 bases to trimming and J lost 11 bases, with 17 bases between them. Here the CDR3 reads CASSEGVGQKEYF. CDR3 bases: TGTGCCAGCAGTGAAGGGGTCGGGCAAAAAGAGTACTTC.

J is TRBJ2-5 and V is TRBV5-4; D remains ambiguous. V lost 5 bases, J lost 2 bases, and 4 bases lay in between. The CDR3 extends over 11 amino acids. Germline lookup yields CDR1 SGHNT and CDR2 YYREEE (reference sequence). The CDR3 protein is CASSIQETQYF. The CDR3 DNA reads TGTGCCAGCAGTATACAAGAGACCCAGTACTTC.

This clone appeared a single time. The gene calls are TRBV19 and TRBJ2-7; D is perhaps TRBD1 (6 bases). Germline V lookup: CDR1 LNHDA, CDR2 SQIVND (reference sequence). The V end lost 5 bases, the J end lost 3 bases, and 8 bases lay between the germline ends. The CDR3 runs to 12 residues. CDR3 in amino acids: CASSLQGYEQYF. In nucleotides, the CDR3 is TGTGCCAGTAGTCTACAGGGCTACGAGCAGTACTTC. Supplemented by reference TRBV19 and TRBJ2-7, the full variable domain reads DGGITQSPKYLFRKEGQNVTLSCEQNLNHDAMYWYRQDPGQGLRLIYYSQIVNDFQKGDIAEGYSVSREKKESFPLTVTSAQKNPTAFYLCASSLQGYEQYFGPGTRLTVT.

This chain uses TRBV6-5 with TRBJ1-2, with D possibly being TRBD1 (6 bases). V was cut by 4 bases and J by 7 bases, with 7 bases left in between. The CDR3 loop spans 11 amino acids. Germline CDR1 and CDR2: MNHEY and SVGAGI. The CDR3 nucleotides read TGTGCCAGCAGTTCACAGGGTGGCTACACCTTC. Its translation is CASSSQGGYTF.

The chain uses TRBV18 and TRBJ1-6; 8 bases map to TRBD1. With V trimmed by 2 bases and J by 2 bases, 14 bases remained unmatched. CDR1 KGHSH and CDR2 LQKENI come from the germline V gene. This CDR3 spans 20 amino acids. The CDR3 protein is CASSPSFRTGTSTYNSPLHF. The CDR3 nucleotides read TGTGCCAGCTCACCATCATTTCGGACAGGGACCTCCACCTATAATTCACCCCTCCACTTT.

The chain joins TRBV28 to TRBJ2-7; D is ambiguous. V dropped 5 bases and J dropped 2 bases, with 13 bases sitting between them. The CDR3 is 14 residues long. Germline CDR1 reads MDHEN; CDR2 reads SYDVKM. CDR3 DNA sequence: TGTGCCAGCAGTCCTCCACGGACCGCCTACGAGCAGTACTTC. Its protein product is CASSPPRTAYEQYF.

The rearrangement links TRBV30 to TRBJ1-1; the D gene is possibly TRBD1 (5 bases). This CDR3 spans 15 amino acids. Germline loops: CDR1 GTSNPN, CDR2 SVGIG (reference sequence). Deletions cut 1 base from V and 1 base from J, with 13 bases between. The CDR3 nucleotides read TGTGCCTGGAGTGCCGAGTTGCAGGGGAACACTGAAGCTTTCTTT. Protein sequence: CAWSAELQGNTEAFF.

Here the CDR3 DNA reads TGTGCCAGTAGTATAGATCCTCAGGGGCGAGGCTCTGAGCAGTTCTTC. Residues: CASSIDPQGRGSEQFF. The J gene is TRBJ2-1, the V gene TRBV19; D possibly corresponds to TRBD1 (6 bases). This CDR3 contains 16 residues. The V end lost 0 bases, the J end lost 9 bases, and 18 bases lay between the germline ends. The germline V gene has CDR1 LNHDA and CDR2 SQIVND (reference sequence).

The chain couples TRBV19 to TRBJ1-2; D uncertain. The V end lost 5 bases, the J end lost 11 bases, and 18 bases lay between the germline ends. This CDR3 has 13 residues. Germline CDR1 reads LNHDA; CDR2 reads SQIVND (reference sequence). CDR3 in DNA: TGTGCCAGTAGTCGGGAGGGAAGTAGTGGTTACACCTTC. This translates into CASSREGSSGYTF.

The chain joins TRBV28 to TRBJ1-6, with 7 bases matching TRBD1. Germline V gene data show CDR1 as MDHEN and CDR2 as SYDVKM. This CDR3 comprises 16 residues. The J segment lost 5 bases and the V segment lost 3 bases, leaving 7 bases of the junction unmatched. The CDR3 DNA reads TGTGCCAGCAGTTTTTATTTCGGGACAGATAATTCACCCCTCCACTTT. This sequence encodes CASSFYFGTDNSPLHF.

V usage is TRBV15 and J usage is TRBJ1-2; D is uncertain. This CDR3 region has 15 residues. V shed 0 bases and J shed 3 bases, with 11 bases lying between them. Germline CDR1 is LNHNV and CDR2 is YYDKDF (reference sequence). Here the CDR3 DNA reads TGTGCCACCAGCAGAGATGTTAGTCGTCACTATGGCTACACCTTC. Amino acids: CATSRDVSRHYGYTF.

This clone was detected a few times. This sequence joins TRBV4-2 and TRBJ2-7; D is perhaps TRBD1 (5 bases). Per the germline V gene, CDR1 is LGHNA and CDR2 is YNFKEQ. Trimming stripped 4 bases from V and 6 bases from J, with 16 bases between. The CDR3 is 14 amino acids. In nucleotides, the CDR3 is TGTGCCAGCAGCCCAGGAGCCCTCCAGGGCGAGCAGTACTTC. Its protein product is CASSPGALQGEQYF.

This clone showed up just once. The chain is built from TRBV4-2 and TRBJ1-1; D not resolved. The CDR3 consists of 14 residues. Germline values: CDR1 LGHNA, CDR2 YNFKEQ. V dropped 0 bases and J dropped 6 bases, with 11 bases sitting between them. This CDR3 reads CASSQDNVRPEAFF. Written as DNA, the CDR3 is TGTGCCAGCAGCCAAGATAACGTTCGACCTGAAGCTTTCTTT.

This rearrangement joins TRBV9 to TRBJ2-5; a possible D gene is TRBD2 (5 bases). The DNA matches TRBJ2-7 better at its end, which makes the J call doubtful. Germline lookup yields CDR1 SGDLS and CDR2 YYNGEE. The CDR3 is 13 residues long. The CDR3: CASSVEGSYEQYF. In DNA form, the CDR3 reads TGTGCCAGCAGCGTTGAGGGTTCCTACGAGCAGTACTTC.

The V call is TRBV9, the J call TRBJ2-7; D tentatively reads TRBD1 or TRBD2 (7 bases each). The germline V and J ends were trimmed by 4 bases and 3 bases, with 14 bases remaining between them. CDR1 and CDR2 (germline): SGDLS, YYNGEE. The CDR3 has 14 residues. The CDR3 protein is CASSQGGANYEQYF. CDR3 nucleotides: TGTGCCAGCAGCCAGGGGGGGGCCAACTACGAGCAGTACTTC.